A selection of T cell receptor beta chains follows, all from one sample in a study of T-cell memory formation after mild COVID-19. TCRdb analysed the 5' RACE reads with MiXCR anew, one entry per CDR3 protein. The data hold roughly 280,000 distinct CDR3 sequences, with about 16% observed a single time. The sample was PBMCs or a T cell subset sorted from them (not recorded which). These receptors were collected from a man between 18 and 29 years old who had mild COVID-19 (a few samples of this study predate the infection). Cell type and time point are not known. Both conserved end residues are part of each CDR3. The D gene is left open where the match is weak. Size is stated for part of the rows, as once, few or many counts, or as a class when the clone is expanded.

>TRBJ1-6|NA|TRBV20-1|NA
TGCAGTGCTGGGGGGGCGACCAATTCACCCCTCCACTTT
CSAGGATNSPLHF
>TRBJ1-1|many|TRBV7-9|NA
TGTGCCAGCAGCTTGACCACTGAAGCTTTCTTT
CASSLTTEAFF
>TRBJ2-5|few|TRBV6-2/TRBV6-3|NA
TGTGCCAGCAGTTACTCGGACAGAGAAGAGACCCAGTACTTC
CASSYSDREETQYF
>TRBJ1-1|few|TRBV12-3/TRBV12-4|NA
TGTGCCAGCAGTTGGACAGTCGCCACTGAAGCTTTCTTT
CASSWTVATEAFF
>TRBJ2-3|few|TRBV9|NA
TGTGCCAGCAGCGTCGGGGGCGCAGATACGCAGTATTTT
CASSVGGADTQYF
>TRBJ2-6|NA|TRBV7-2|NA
TGTGCCAGCAGCTTAAGGGGAGGTGGGGCCAACGTCCTGACTTTC
CASSLRGGGANVLTF
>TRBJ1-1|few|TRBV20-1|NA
TGCAGTGCTAGACCCCACCCCCGCGGGGATGAAGCTTTCTTT
CSARPHPRGDEAFF
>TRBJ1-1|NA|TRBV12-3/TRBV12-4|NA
TGTGCCAGCAAGGGGTATCGGGGCACTGAAGCTTTCTTT
CASKGYRGTEAFF
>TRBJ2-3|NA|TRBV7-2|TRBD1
TGTGCCAGCAGCTTCGGGGACAGGGGGCAAGGAGATACGCAGTATTTT
CASSFGDRGQGDTQYF
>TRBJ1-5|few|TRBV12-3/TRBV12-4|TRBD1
TGTGCCAGCAGTCTCGGACAGGGGCGAGTAAGCAATCAGCCCCAGCATTTT
CASSLGQGRVSNQPQHF
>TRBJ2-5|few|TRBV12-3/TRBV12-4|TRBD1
TGTGCCAGTGGACAGGGGGAGACCCAGTACTTC
CASGQGETQYF
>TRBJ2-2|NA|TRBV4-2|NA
TGTGCCAGCAGCCAAGAATTACGGGTTTCTGCCGGGGAGCTGTTTTTT
CASSQELRVSAGELFF
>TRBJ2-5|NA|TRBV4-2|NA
TGTGCCAGCAGCCCCCTCTGGCCTAGCGCCCCGGAAGAGACCCAGTACTTC
CASSPLWPSAPEETQYF
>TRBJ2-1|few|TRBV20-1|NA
TGCAGTGCTAGAGGGGGGGCCAACCTCAATGAGCAGTTCTTC
CSARGGANLNEQFF
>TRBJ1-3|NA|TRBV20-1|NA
TGCAGTGCTAGCGTTAGTGGAAACACCATATATTTT
CSASVSGNTIYF
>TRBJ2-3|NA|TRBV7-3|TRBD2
TGTGCCAGCAGTTCACTAGCGGGGGGACCAGATACGCAGTATTTT
CASSSLAGGPDTQYF
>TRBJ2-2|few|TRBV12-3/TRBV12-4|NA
TGTGCCAGCAGCTCCCGGGGTCTTTGGTCGAACACCGGGGAGCTGTTTTTT
CASSSRGLWSNTGELFF
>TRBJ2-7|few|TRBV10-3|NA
TGTGCCATCAGGGGGACGGGACCGAGCTCCTACGAGCAGTACTTC
CAIRGTGPSSYEQYF
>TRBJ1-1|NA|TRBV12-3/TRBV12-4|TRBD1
TGTGCCAGCACCCTCGGACAGGGGGCTGAAGCTTTCTTT
CASTLGQGAEAFF
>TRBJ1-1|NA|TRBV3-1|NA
TGTGCCAGCAGGCGGGGGGCTGAAGCTTTCTTT
CASRRGAEAFF
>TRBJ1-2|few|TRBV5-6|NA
TGTGCCAGCAGCTTCTTGACTATCGACGGCTACACCTTC
CASSFLTIDGYTF
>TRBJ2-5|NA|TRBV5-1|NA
TGCGCCAGCAGCTCCCGGGGGGCCGGTGAGACCCAGTACTTC
CASSSRGAGETQYF
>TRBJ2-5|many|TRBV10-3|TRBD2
TGTGCCATCAGTGAGGGACTAGCGGGGTTTGTGGAGACCCAGTACTTC
CAISEGLAGFVETQYF
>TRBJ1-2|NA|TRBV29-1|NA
TGCAGCGTTCAAACACAGGGTGGCTATGGCTACACCTTC
CSVQTQGGYGYTF
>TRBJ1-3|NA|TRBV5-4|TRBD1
TGTGCCAGCAGCCAGGGACAGGTCGCCTCTGGAAACACCATATATTTT
CASSQGQVASGNTIYF
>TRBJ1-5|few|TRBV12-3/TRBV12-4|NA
TGTGCCAGCAGTTTAGCGGCTAGGGGCAATCAGCCCCAGCATTTT
CASSLAARGNQPQHF
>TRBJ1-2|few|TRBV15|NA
TGTGCCACCGGACACATTAACTATGGCTACACCTTC
CATGHINYGYTF
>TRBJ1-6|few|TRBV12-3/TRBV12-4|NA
TGTGCCAGCGGGAGGCAGGGTGGGGACTATAATTCACCCCTCCACTTT
CASGRQGGDYNSPLHF
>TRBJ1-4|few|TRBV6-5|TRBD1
TGTGCCAGCAGTCGGACAGGGGGACGAAATGAAAAACTGTTTTTT
CASSRTGGRNEKLFF
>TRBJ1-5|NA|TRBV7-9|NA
TGTGCCAGCGGGACCCTGGGGCAGCCCCAGCATTTT
CASGTLGQPQHF
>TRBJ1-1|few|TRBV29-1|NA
TGCAGCGTTGGGGACCGGGCGTGGAACACTGAAGCTTTCTTT
CSVGDRAWNTEAFF
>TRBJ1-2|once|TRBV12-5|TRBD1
TGTGCTAGTGGTACCCGGGACAGCCTACTGAACTATGGCTACACCTTC
CASGTRDSLLNYGYTF
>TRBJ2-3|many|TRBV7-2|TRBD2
TGTGCCAGCAGCCGGAGCGGGGAGGGGACAGATACGCAGTATTTT
CASSRSGEGTDTQYF
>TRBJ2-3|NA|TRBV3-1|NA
TGTGCCAGCAGCCAAAGCCCTAGCACAGATACGCAGTATTTT
CASSQSPSTDTQYF
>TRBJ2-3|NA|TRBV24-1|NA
TGTGCCACCAGTGATGTTACTGAGAACACAGATACGCAGTATTTT
CATSDVTENTDTQYF
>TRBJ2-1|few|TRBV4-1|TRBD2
TGCGCCAGCAGTCCCATTGGCCGGACTAGCGGCGAGAGAAGGAATGAGCAGTTCTTC
CASSPIGRTSGERRNEQFF
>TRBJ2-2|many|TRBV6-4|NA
TGTGCCAGCAGTCAGGGGGGATACACCGGGGAGCTGTTTTTT
CASSQGGYTGELFF
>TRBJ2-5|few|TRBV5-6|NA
TGTGCCAGCAGCCCTACCCGAGGGACCCAGTACTTC
CASSPTRGTQYF
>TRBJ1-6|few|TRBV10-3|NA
TGTGCCATCACCCCAGGGGAAAATTCACCCCTCCACTTT
CAITPGENSPLHF
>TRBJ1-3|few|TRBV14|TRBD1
TGTGCCAGCAGCCAAGTTCCAGGGGGCAACTCCTCTGGAAACACCATATATTTT
CASSQVPGGNSSGNTIYF
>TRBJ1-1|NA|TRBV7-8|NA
TGTGCCAGCAGCTTACTAGGGAGAACTGAAGCTTTCTTT
CASSLLGRTEAFF
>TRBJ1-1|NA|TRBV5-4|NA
TGTGCCAGCAGCTTGGACGGCGGCACCTATGAAGCTTTCTTT
CASSLDGGTYEAFF
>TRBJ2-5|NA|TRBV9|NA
TGTGCCAGCAGCGGGAATCCCCGGGACGCACAAGAGACCCAGTACTTC
CASSGNPRDAQETQYF
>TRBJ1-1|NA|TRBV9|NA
TGTGCCAGCAGCGAACCCGCAGGGGTTGGTTTTACTGAAGCTTTCTTT
CASSEPAGVGFTEAFF
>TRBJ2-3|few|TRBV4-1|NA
TGCGCCAGCAGTTCCGGGGGCGGTCGTGGTACGCAGTATTTT
CASSSGGGRGTQYF
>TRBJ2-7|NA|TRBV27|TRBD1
TGTGCCAGTGGGACAGGGGTGAATGAGCAGTACTTC
CASGTGVNEQYF
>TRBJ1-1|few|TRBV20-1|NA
TGCAGTGCTATTAGGGCCGGAGTGAACACTGAAGCTTTCTTT
CSAIRAGVNTEAFF
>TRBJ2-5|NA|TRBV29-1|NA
TGCAGCGTCGGATTAGCCTACTTC
CSVGLAYF
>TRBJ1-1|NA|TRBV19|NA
TGTGCGTCTTCAGGAGAAGCTTTCTTT
CASSGEAFF
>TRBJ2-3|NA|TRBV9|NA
TGTGCCAGCAGCGTAGCTGGGGGGAGCACAGATACGCAGTATTTT
CASSVAGGSTDTQYF
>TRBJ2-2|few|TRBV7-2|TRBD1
TGTGCCAGCAGCTTAGTCCCTCGCCGGGACAGGGACACCGGGGAGCTGTTTTTT
CASSLVPRRDRDTGELFF
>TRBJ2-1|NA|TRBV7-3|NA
TGTGCCAGCAGCTTATCCGGGACATACTCCTACAATGAGCAGTTCTTC
CASSLSGTYSYNEQFF
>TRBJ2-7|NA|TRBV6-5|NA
TGTGCCAGCAGTTCAGGGGTAGGGGGGTCCTACGAGCAGTACTTC
CASSSGVGGSYEQYF
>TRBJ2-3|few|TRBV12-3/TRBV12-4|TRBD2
TGTGCCAGCAGTATTAGCGGGGGGGCGTTTGCAGATACGCAGTATTTT
CASSISGGAFADTQYF
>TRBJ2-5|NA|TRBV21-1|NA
TGTGCCTTTTCAGAGGGTCGAGAGACCCAGTACTTC
CAFSEGRETQYF
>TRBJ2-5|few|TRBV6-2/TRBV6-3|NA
TGTGCCAGCCGGGACCCTCTGTACTTC
CASRDPLYF
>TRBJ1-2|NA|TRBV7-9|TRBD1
TGTGCCAGCAGTTTACAGGGGTTTGACTATGGCTACACCTTC
CASSLQGFDYGYTF
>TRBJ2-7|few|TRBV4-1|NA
TGCGCCAGCAGCCAAGATACGAGGGCAGGGAGCTCCTACGAGCAGTACTTC
CASSQDTRAGSSYEQYF
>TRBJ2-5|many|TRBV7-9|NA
TGTGCCAGCACCCCGGACCGTCTAAAGACCCAGTACTTC
CASTPDRLKTQYF